This T cell receptor (beta chain) was retrieved from a study of beta chain features in type 1 diabetes. A note on this clone: Its antigen remains unknown.

Expressed TCRB transcripts were sequenced because the entire RNA isolate underwent reverse transcription. The protocol was immunoSEQ multiplex PCR, while the TCRdb copy is restricted to in-frame clones and leaves out a portion. The sample lists about 330,000 clones; approximately 10% were seen once. The CDR3 has 15 residues. The germline V gene has CDR1 SEHNR and CDR2 FQNEAQ (reference sequence). The V and J ends lost 1 base and 4 bases respectively, with 13 bases between them. Whole-study findings and limits: The study notes PCR might favor shorter templates equally in patients and controls.

Averaging approximately 120 mL, one heparinised blood draw came from each individual donor. CD45RO/CCR7/CD25/CD127/CD95/CD27 staining was used to isolate CD4+ naive, central memory, regulatory and stem cell-like memory cells by sorting. Once sorted, every population was more than 95% pure. The sample taken for sequencing was naive CD4+ T cells from blood. The chain uses TRBV7-9 and TRBJ1-2, with D perhaps matching TRBD1 (5 bases). The sequence was collected from a woman aged 25 to 39 in good health. CDR3 sequence reads: CASSLGPGVGYGYTF. The DNA of the CDR3 is TGTGCCAGCAGCTTAGGACCGGGGGTGGGCTATGGCTACACCTTC.